The rows below give T cell receptor beta chains drawn from one sample of a study of identical twins. MiXCR was run by TCRdb on the 5' RACE reads, yielding one entry per CDR3 protein. Among 450,000 to 500,000 distinct CDR3 sequences listed, 13% to 15% were seen once. These sequences were also reported in another study, on yellow fever vaccine responses in identical twins.

The sequencing sample was made of CD4+ T cells sorted from blood. Every receptor here comes from a woman between 18 and 29 years old in good health. The CDR3 runs from the conserved cysteine through the conserved F or W. The D gene is left open where the match is weak. Rows give clone size only sometimes, using once, few, many, or a class for an expanded clone.

TRBD2 TRBJ2-1 TRBV5-1 many TGCGCCAGCAGCGTGACTAGCGTCAATGAGCAGTTCTTC CASSVTSVNEQFF
- TRBJ2-7 TRBV7-2 few TGTGCCAGCAGCCGGTCTCTGGGCGAGCAGTACTTC CASSRSLGEQYF
TRBD2 TRBJ2-2 TRBV9 - TGTGCCAGCACCTCGCCCGGGGGGACCGGGGAGCTGTTTTTT CASTSPGGTGELFF
TRBD2 TRBJ2-1 TRBV5-1 - TGCGCCAGCAGAAGGATGCTAGCGGGAGACGGAAATGAGCAGTTCTTC CASRRMLAGDGNEQFF
- TRBJ2-3 TRBV29-1 - TGCAGCGTTGAGGGCTCTGTCAGGGTCACAGATACGCAGTATTTT CSVEGSVRVTDTQYF
- TRBJ2-2 TRBV12-3/TRBV12-4 few TGTGCCAGCAGTTTAGCTCCACTACCCACCGGGGAGCTGTTTTTT CASSLAPLPTGELFF
- TRBJ2-5 TRBV12-5 few TGTGCTAGTGGTTTCGGAGGAGGGATGGTTAAAGAGACCCAGTACTTC CASGFGGGMVKETQYF
- TRBJ2-1 TRBV7-9 - TGTGCCAGCAGCTTATATCTCATCACCTTCGATTCTAATGAGCAGTTCTTC CASSLYLITFDSNEQFF
TRBD1 TRBJ2-1 TRBV20-1 - TGCAGTGCTGGGTCAGGGGGCTGGGAGCAGTTCTTC CSAGSGGWEQFF
TRBD2 TRBJ2-1 TRBV12-3/TRBV12-4 many TGTGCCAGCAGTCTGGGACTAGCGGACGAGCAGTTCTTC CASSLGLADEQFF
TRBD1 TRBJ2-3 TRBV5-1 - TGCGTCAGCGTCAGGGGGGATACGCAGTATTTT CVSVRGDTQYF
TRBD1 TRBJ2-1 TRBV12-3/TRBV12-4 many TGTGCCAGTCTCCGCACCTCAGGGACAGGGCTGAATGAGCAGTTCTTC CASLRTSGTGLNEQFF
- TRBJ2-3 TRBV10-3 many TGTGCCATGCGATTAGGACGCAGCACAGATACGCAGTATTTT CAMRLGRSTDTQYF
- TRBJ2-1 TRBV29-1 many TGCAGCGTTAGGGCAGGGACGAATGAGCAGTTCTTC CSVRAGTNEQFF
- TRBJ1-6 TRBV5-1 many TGCGCCAGCAGCTTGGTTGGAAGGGTGGATTCACCCCTCCACTTT CASSLVGRVDSPLHF
- TRBJ2-7 TRBV11-3 few TGTGCCAGCAGCCATTTTACTTCGGGTGTAGGAGGGGTCGAGCAGTACTTC CASSHFTSGVGGVEQYF
- TRBJ2-7 TRBV7-2 few TGTGCCAGCAGTCCCTCGGGTGGGAGAGATCCCTACGAGCAGTACTTC CASSPSGGRDPYEQYF
- TRBJ1-1 TRBV28 - TGTGCCAGCAGTTTGAAACACCCTGAAGCTTTCTTT CASSLKHPEAFF
- TRBJ2-1 TRBV9 many TGTGCCAGCAGCGTAAGGAGCGACCAAAATGAGCAGTTCTTC CASSVRSDQNEQFF
TRBD2 TRBJ2-1 TRBV3-1 - TGTGCCAGCAGCCCCTCTAGCGGGGGGCGGAATGAGCAGTTCTTC CASSPSSGGRNEQFF
- TRBJ2-6 TRBV6-2/TRBV6-3 - TGTGCCAGCAGCAAGAGGAAGAGCTCTGGGGCCAACGTCCTGACTTTC CASSKRKSSGANVLTF
TRBD2 TRBJ2-7 TRBV5-1 - TGCGCCAGCAGCTTGTTAGGGACTAGCGTCTACGAGCAGTACTTC CASSLLGTSVYEQYF
TRBD2 TRBJ2-7 TRBV28 many TGTGCCAGCCTTAGCGGGGCGAGCTCCTACGAGCAGTACTTC CASLSGASSYEQYF
- TRBJ2-1 TRBV12-3/TRBV12-4 many TGTGCCAGCAACCCCGGGGTCTCCTACAATGAGCAGTTCTTC CASNPGVSYNEQFF
- TRBJ2-2 TRBV5-4 - TGTGCCAGCAGCCAAGACGCATACACCGGGGAGCTGTTTTTT CASSQDAYTGELFF
- TRBJ2-7 TRBV7-2 few TGTGCCAGCATGGAAGGGTTATCCTACGAGCAGTACTTC CASMEGLSYEQYF
- TRBJ1-2 TRBV12-3/TRBV12-4 - TGTGCCAGCAGTTTATTTCAGGGTGGCTACACCTTC CASSLFQGGYTF
- TRBJ2-1 TRBV6-5 - TGTGCCAGCAGTTCTGACTCCAATGAGCAGTTCTTC CASSSDSNEQFF
- TRBJ2-1 TRBV7-8 few TGTGCCAGCAGCCTCCGAGCGGATAGCTCCTACAATGAGCAGTTCTTC CASSLRADSSYNEQFF
- TRBJ2-7 TRBV12-3/TRBV12-4 - TGTGCCAGCAGTCTCGCAAGCGTGAGGGTGTACTTC CASSLASVRVYF
TRBD1 TRBJ2-1 TRBV7-8 - TGTGCCAGCAGCTCTCACGGGACAGGGGTGAATGAGCAGTTCTTC CASSSHGTGVNEQFF
- TRBJ2-7 TRBV20-1 - TGCAGTGCCCCCCCGCGGAACAGGGCGGCCTACGAGCAGTACTTC CSAPPRNRAAYEQYF
- TRBJ2-7 TRBV5-1 once TGCGCCAGCAGCTCCATAGACCGAAAGGGTTCCTACGAGCAGTACTTC CASSSIDRKGSYEQYF
TRBD1 TRBJ2-6 TRBV9 - TGTGCCAGCAGCAAACAATTGTACAGGGGGAACTCTGGGGCCAACGTCCTGACTTTC CASSKQLYRGNSGANVLTF
- TRBJ2-2 TRBV6-1 few TGTGCCAGCACCCCGACAGGAAAAACCGGGGAGCTGTTTTTT CASTPTGKTGELFF
TRBD2 TRBJ2-7 TRBV28 many TGTGCCAGCAGTCCCCCTGGGGGGGGGGCCTACGAGCAGTACTTC CASSPPGGGAYEQYF
- TRBJ2-3 TRBV7-3 - TGTGCCAGCAGCTTAGTGGGGGAGCCGCTTAACCGCAGGGATACGCAGTATTTT CASSLVGEPLNRRDTQYF
- TRBJ2-5 TRBV4-1 - TGCGCCAGCAGCCAAGAGGGCCGGATACAAGAGACCCAGTACTTC CASSQEGRIQETQYF
- TRBJ2-5 TRBV6-5 few TGTGCCAGCAGTTACTCAAGGGTGGGGCAAGAGACCCAGTACTTC CASSYSRVGQETQYF
TRBD2 TRBJ2-7 TRBV6-1 - TGTGCCAGCAGTGAGACTAGCGTGTCCTACGAGCAGTACTTC CASSETSVSYEQYF
TRBD2 TRBJ2-7 TRBV12-3/TRBV12-4 few TGTGCCAGCAGTTTGAGGCGGGAGGCAACCTACGAGCAGTACTTC CASSLRREATYEQYF
TRBD1 TRBJ2-3 TRBV4-2 many TGTGCCAGCACCTCACGAGGGGGCGATGCAGATACGCAGTATTTT CASTSRGGDADTQYF
TRBD2 TRBJ2-2 TRBV24-1 - TGTGCCACCAGTGCCGATAGCGGGGGCGGGACCGGGGAGCTGTTTTTT CATSADSGGGTGELFF
TRBD1 TRBJ1-5 TRBV28 few TGTGCCAGCAGTTCTGAGGTGACAGGGGCCTATAGCAATCAGCCCCAGCATTTT CASSSEVTGAYSNQPQHF
TRBD2 TRBJ2-1 TRBV5-1 - TGCGCCAGCAGCTTCGCGACTAGCGGGGTGTACAATGAGCAGTTCTTC CASSFATSGVYNEQFF
- TRBJ2-3 TRBV20-1 - TGCAGTGCTGCCATAGCGGTTGGTGGAGATACGCAGTATTTT CSAAIAVGGDTQYF
- TRBJ2-3 TRBV7-8 - TGTGCCAGCAGCCCCGGCCCAGGTCGAGATACGCAGTATTTT CASSPGPGRDTQYF
- TRBJ2-5 TRBV6-1 - TGTGCCAGCAGGCAGGGCTCCAAACAAGAGACCCAGTACTTC CASRQGSKQETQYF
- TRBJ2-3 TRBV10-3 few TGTGCCATCAGTGACCCCCGAGCACAGGGAGCGACAGATACGCAGTATTTT CAISDPRAQGATDTQYF
- TRBJ2-7 TRBV5-1 - TGCGCCAGTTGGCTCGGGGGATGGCCCTACGAGCAGTACTTC CASWLGGWPYEQYF
- TRBJ2-7 TRBV3-1 many TGTGCCAGCAGCCAAGGGCGCGGAGGTTCCTACGAGCAGTACTTC CASSQGRGGSYEQYF
TRBD2 TRBJ2-1 TRBV12-3/TRBV12-4 few TGTGCCAGCAGCTTCTCTGTGACTAGCGGGTCGGAGCAGTTCTTC CASSFSVTSGSEQFF
TRBD1 TRBJ2-3 TRBV3-1 - TGTGCCAGCAGCCAAGGGTACGACAGGGCGGCAGATACGCAGTATTTT CASSQGYDRAADTQYF